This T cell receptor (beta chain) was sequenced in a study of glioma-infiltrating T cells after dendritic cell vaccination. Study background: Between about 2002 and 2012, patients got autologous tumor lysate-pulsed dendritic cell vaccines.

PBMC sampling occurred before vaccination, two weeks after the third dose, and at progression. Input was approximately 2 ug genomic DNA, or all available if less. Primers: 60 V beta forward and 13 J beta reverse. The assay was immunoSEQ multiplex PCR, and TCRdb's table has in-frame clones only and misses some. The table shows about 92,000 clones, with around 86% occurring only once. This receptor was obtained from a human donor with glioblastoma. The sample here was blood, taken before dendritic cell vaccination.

DNA of the CDR3: TGTGCCAGCAGCGTAGAGGGAAGGGGAAAAAGCGGGGGTCCAGATACGCAGTATTTT. It codes for CASSVEGRGKSGGPDTQYF. The rearrangement joins TRBV9 to TRBJ2-3, with 8 nucleotides matching TRBD2. Trimming cost V 0 bases and J 4 bases; bases outside gene matches: 16. Germline loops: CDR1 SGDLS, CDR2 YYNGEE. This CDR3 has 19 residues.